This T cell receptor beta chain was documented in a study of PD-L1 blockade in urothelial cancer. Overall study findings and caveats: Tumor-associated clones in blood expanded more at 3 weeks in durable-benefit patients.

Each PCR reaction had synthetic TCR analog templates spiked into it. The table came from immunoSEQ multiplex PCR; TCRdb's copy has only in-frame clones and leaves some out. The data hold roughly 24,000 clones, with 86% observed a single time. CDR1 and CDR2 (germline): SGHAT, FQNNGV. V lost 5 bases to trimming and J lost 4 bases, with 14 bases between them. The CDR3 sequence is 15 residues long. Of note for this clone: Antigen unknown.

This TCR came from a man aged 60 to 75 with urothelial cancer. The chain recombines TRBV11-2 with TRBJ2-2; D gene uncertain. The sample here was PBMCs, taken around atezolizumab (anti-PD-L1) treatment. CDR3 bases: TGTGCCAGCAGCAAACTCCGGGTGGGCACCGGGGAGCTGTTTTTT. Translating it yields CASSKLRVGTGELFF.